A selection of T cell receptor beta chains follows, all from one sample in a study of T cell clonotyping in hematopoietic cell transplantation. Assay used: immunoSEQ multiplex PCR; TCRdb lists only in-frame clones, some missing. This sample has 8,500 to 9,000 clones, with around 85% found just once. The sequencing used PBMCs, collected 180 days after allogeneic stem cell transplant. These receptors originate from a female patient in her 30s who had an allogeneic stem cell transplant, so the T cells may come from the graft donor. Some clones in this sample may be carry-over from other donors' samples. Both conserved end residues are part of each CDR3. Each record gives: D gene, V gene, clone size, J gene, CDR3 protein, CDR3 DNA. The D gene is left open where the match is weak. Clone size is shown for a subset of rows, as once, few, many or a class of expanded clone.

.,TRBV9,.,TRBJ2-2,CASSPRLGAGELFF,TGTGCCAGCAGCCCCCGCCTTGGGGCCGGGGAGCTGTTTTTT
.,TRBV9,.,TRBJ1-2,CASSVRSGTGYTF,TGTGCCAGCAGCGTACGGTCAGGGACTGGCTACACCTTC
TRBD1,TRBV14,.,TRBJ1-2,CASSRQGPYGYTF,TGTGCCAGCAGCCGACAGGGACCCTATGGCTACACCTTC
.,TRBV4-1,.,TRBJ1-6,CASSRDSLNSPLHF,TGCGCCAGCAGCCGTGACAGTCTAAATTCACCCCTCCACTTT
TRBD1,TRBV5-1,.,TRBJ2-5,CASSPSDRVMKTQYF,TGCGCCAGCAGCCCGTCGGACAGGGTTATGAAGACCCAGTACTTC
.,TRBV5-4,.,TRBJ2-2,CASSLRRGGTGELFF,TGTGCCAGCAGCTTGAGGAGGGGGGGCACCGGGGAGCTGTTTTTT
.,TRBV19,.,TRBJ1-2,CASSIGGSGYTF,TGTGCCAGTAGTATTGGGGGAAGTGGCTACACCTTC
.,TRBV28,once,TRBJ2-7,CASSLTGTYEQYF,TGTGCCAGCAGTTTGACCGGAACCTACGAGCAGTACTTC
.,TRBV7-2,.,TRBJ2-7,CASSLIGDSYEQYF,TGTGCCAGCAGCTTAATTGGGGATTCCTACGAGCAGTACTTC
.,TRBV14,.,TRBJ2-6,CASSLVTAHRANVLTF,TGTGCCAGCAGCCTGGTAACCGCGCATAGGGCCAACGTCCTGACTTTC
.,TRBV6-1,.,TRBJ1-1,CASSEEKAGLNTEAFF,TGTGCCAGCAGTGAAGAGAAAGCAGGACTGAACACTGAAGCTTTCTTT
TRBD1,TRBV5-6,once,TRBJ1-1,CASSLPGQVFSFF,TGTGCCAGCAGCTTGCCGGGACAGGTTTTTTCTTTCTTT
TRBD2,TRBV14,.,TRBJ2-1,CASSQAGTSGGASYNEQFF,TGTGCCAGCAGCCAAGCCGGGACTAGCGGGGGGGCGTCCTACAATGAGCAGTTCTTC
.,TRBV19,.,TRBJ1-1,CASSMMPGMTEAFF,TGTGCCAGTAGTATGATGCCAGGGATGACTGAAGCTTTCTTT
TRBD1,TRBV4-1,.,TRBJ2-7,CASSQDLYSTGATREQYF,TGCGCCAGCAGCCAAGATCTCTATTCGACAGGGGCGACGCGCGAGCAGTACTTC
.,TRBV5-1,.,TRBJ1-1,CASSRSSTEAFF,TGCGCCAGCAGCCGTAGCAGCACTGAAGCTTTCTTT
TRBD1,TRBV6-4,.,TRBJ1-1,CASSETGTADEAFF,TGTGCCAGCAGCGAAACCGGGACAGCAGATGAAGCTTTCTTT
.,TRBV9,once,TRBJ1-1,CASSVGGLGTEAFF,TGTGCCAGCAGCGTAGGGGGGTTGGGGACTGAAGCTTTCTTT
TRBD1,TRBV6-5,.,TRBJ1-5,CASSRTGGQPQHF,TGTGCCAGCAGCCGGACAGGGGGTCAGCCCCAGCATTTT
.,TRBV4-3,.,TRBJ1-1,CASSRTDRVEAFF,TGCGCCAGCAGCCGCACCGACCGAGTTGAAGCTTTCTTT
.,TRBV7-3,.,TRBJ2-3,CASSQNGAGTDTQYF,TGTGCCAGCAGCCAAAATGGGGCGGGTACAGATACGCAGTATTTT
.,TRBV6-6,.,TRBJ2-7,CASLGLRGNYEQYF,TGTGCCAGCTTAGGACTACGAGGGAACTACGAGCAGTACTTC
TRBD2,TRBV7-2,.,TRBJ2-7,CASSRLAGGLYEQYF,TGTGCCAGCAGCCGACTAGCGGGGGGTCTCTACGAGCAGTACTTC
.,TRBV27,.,TRBJ1-4,CASSSLGALNEKLFF,TGTGCCAGCAGTTCCCTGGGGGCTCTTAATGAAAAACTGTTTTTT
.,TRBV4-1,.,TRBJ1-3,CASSERDTIYF,TGCGCCAGCAGCGAGAGGGACACCATATATTTT
TRBD1,TRBV14,.,TRBJ1-5,CASSKRSGQSIIRPQHF,TGTGCCAGCAGCAAAAGATCGGGACAGAGTATAATCAGGCCCCAGCATTTT
TRBD2,TRBV5-6,.,TRBJ2-7,CASSPRYSGGPSYEQYF,TGTGCCAGCAGCCCCAGGTATAGCGGGGGGCCCTCCTACGAGCAGTACTTC
.,TRBV7-2,.,TRBJ1-2,CASSFRGVNYGYTF,TGTGCCAGCAGCTTTAGGGGGGTGAACTATGGCTACACCTTC
TRBD1,TRBV9,.,TRBJ2-4,CASSVGSGQGRNIQYF,TGTGCCAGCAGCGTAGGGTCGGGACAGGGAAGAAACATTCAGTACTTC
.,TRBV25-1,medium-sized,TRBJ1-1,CASSLGHLTNTEAFF,TGTGCCAGCAGTTTAGGGCACCTTACGAACACTGAAGCTTTCTTT
TRBD1,TRBV10-3,.,TRBJ2-2,CAISGGQPRGTGELFF,TGTGCCATCAGTGGGGGACAGCCCCGTGGGACCGGGGAGCTGTTTTTT
.,TRBV27,.,TRBJ1-5,CASSGTGRILNQPQHF,TGTGCCAGCAGTGGGACGGGACGGATACTCAATCAGCCCCAGCATTTT
.,TRBV4-1,.,TRBJ1-2,CASSPTAYYGYTF,TGCGCCAGCAGCCCGACGGCTTACTATGGCTACACCTTC
.,TRBV5-1,.,TRBJ1-1,CASSPYGLENTEAFF,TGCGCCAGCAGCCCGTACGGACTGGAGAACACTGAAGCTTTCTTT
.,TRBV7-2,.,TRBJ1-1,CASSFPGGAFF,TGTGCCAGCAGCTTCCCCGGCGGAGCTTTCTTT
.,TRBV25-1,.,TRBJ2-5,CASSAYLGQETQYF,TGTGCCAGCAGTGCTTACCTTGGTCAAGAGACCCAGTACTTC
.,TRBV7-2,.,TRBJ2-5,CASSFNRQETQYF,TGTGCCAGCAGCTTCAACAGACAAGAGACCCAGTACTTC
.,TRBV5-4,.,TRBJ2-7,CASSLAGGLDEQYF,TGTGCCAGCAGCTTGGCTGGCGGCCTCGACGAGCAGTACTTC